This T cell receptor (beta chain) was identified in a study of identical twins. A template switching step contributed a universal primer site, while unique molecular identifiers were present in the cDNA. Each CDR3 protein gets one entry after TCRdb re-called the 5' RACE reads with MiXCR. The sample includes under 500,000 distinct CDR3 sequences, 13% to 15% of them seen just once. The germline gives CDR1 MNHNS, CDR2 SASEGT. Trimming pared 5 bases from V and 5 bases from J, leaving 13 bases between. There are 14 residues in the CDR3. The study's findings and limits: Conclusions leaned on cross-sectional statistical analysis and did not track the same donors over time.

Only healthy Caucasians were included as donors. Points on this clonotype: The antigen is unknown.

This same sample was also taken into another study, of yellow fever vaccine responses in identical twins.

The sample taken for sequencing was CD4+ T cells sorted from blood. This receptor was obtained from a woman aged 18-35 years in good health. The chain uses TRBV6-1 and TRBJ1-5; D might be TRBD1 (6 bases). The CDR3 nucleotides are TGTGCCAGCAGTCAAAAACAGGGAGATCAGCCCCAGCATTTT. Translated, it gives CASSQKQGDQPQHF.